These T cell receptor beta chains were read from a single sample in a study of blood T cell repertoires in COVID-19. Profiled with immunoSEQ multiplex PCR; TCRdb holds only in-frame clones, not every one. The sample shows 300,000 to 450,000 clones, almost 90% of them seen only once. Sequencing input: PBMCs or T cells enriched from blood (not recorded which). Receptors were obtained from a woman aged 25 to 39 who had been exposed to COVID-19. CDR3s include the opening cysteine and the closing phenylalanine or tryptophan. D genes are given only for firm matches. Clone size is stated in some rows and not others, as once, few, many or a class when expanded.

J,D,V,size,CDR3,DNA
TRBJ2-7,NA,TRBV11-2,NA,CASSLGHASYEQYF,TGTGCCAGCAGCTTAGGGCACGCCTCCTACGAGCAGTACTTC
TRBJ2-1,NA,TRBV21-1,NA,CASSKVLGTRMDEQFF,TGTGCCAGCAGCAAAGTGTTAGGGACTAGGATGGATGAGCAGTTCTTC
TRBJ1-1,NA,TRBV4-1,NA,CASSLASPTVMNTEAFF,TGCGCCAGCAGCCTAGCCAGTCCGACAGTCATGAACACTGAAGCTTTCTTT
TRBJ2-7,TRBD1,TRBV11-3,NA,CASSPRDRVEQYF,TGTGCCAGCAGCCCCCGGGACAGGGTCGAGCAGTACTTC
TRBJ2-5,NA,TRBV19,NA,CASRWSVQETQYF,TGTGCCAGTAGATGGTCGGTACAAGAGACCCAGTACTTC
TRBJ2-7,NA,TRBV27,NA,CASSFSGGPYEQYF,TGTGCCAGCAGTTTTAGCGGAGGGCCCTACGAGCAGTACTTC
TRBJ2-1,NA,TRBV5-1,NA,CASSLDRGGDEQFF,TGCGCCAGCAGCTTGGACAGGGGGGGCGATGAGCAGTTCTTC
TRBJ1-2,TRBD1,TRBV9,NA,CASSARDRANYGYTF,TGTGCCAGCAGCGCCCGGGACAGGGCTAACTATGGCTATACCTTC
TRBJ1-5,NA,TRBV25-1,once,CASSDPQRWDKPNQPQHF,TGTGCCAGCAGTGACCCTCAGCGGTGGGACAAGCCAAATCAGCCCCAGCATTTT
TRBJ2-7,NA,TRBV6-5,NA,CASSLAGSLVGEQYF,TGTGCCAGCAGTCTGGCGGGCTCATTGGTAGGCGAGCAGTACTTC
TRBJ1-2,NA,TRBV28,once,CASGEETYGYTF,TGTGCCAGCGGCGAGGAGACCTATGGCTACACCTTC
TRBJ1-3,TRBD1,TRBV7-2,once,CASSLAGTGVRHTIYF,TGTGCCAGCAGCTTAGCGGGGACAGGGGTTCGCCACACCATATATTTT
TRBJ1-3,NA,TRBV30,NA,CAWSRGSSGNTIYF,TGTGCCTGGAGTCGGGGAAGCTCTGGAAACACCATATATTTT
TRBJ2-7,NA,TRBV12-5,NA,CARCTGADYEQYF,TGTGCTAGATGCACAGGCGCAGACTACGAGCAGTACTTC
TRBJ1-1,TRBD1,TRBV7-3,NA,CASSPEDRLNTEAFF,TGTGCCAGCAGCCCTGAGGACAGGCTAAACACTGAAGCTTTCTTT
TRBJ1-4,NA,TRBV9,NA,CASSDDRFNEKLFF,TGTGCCAGCAGCGACGACAGGTTTAATGAAAAACTGTTTTTT
TRBJ1-1,TRBD1,TRBV5-1,NA,CASSWGPGTGNTNTEAFF,TGCGCCAGCAGCTGGGGTCCCGGGACAGGGAATACGAACACTGAAGCTTTCTTT
TRBJ2-5,NA,TRBV29-1,NA,CSVVGRHDQETQYF,TGCAGCGTGGTTGGCAGACATGACCAAGAGACCCAGTACTTC
TRBJ1-2,TRBD1,TRBV28,NA,CASSPFRQGRALGYGYTF,TGTGCCAGCAGTCCATTCCGACAGGGGAGGGCCCTGGGGTATGGCTACACCTTC
TRBJ2-3,TRBD1,TRBV6-5,NA,CASSYGQGAGTDTQYF,TGTGCCAGCAGTTACGGGCAGGGGGCTGGCACAGATACGCAGTATTTT
TRBJ2-1,TRBD2,TRBV10-3,NA,CAISDGTSGSYNEQFF,TGTGCCATCAGTGACGGGACTAGCGGATCCTACAATGAGCAGTTCTTC
TRBJ2-1,TRBD1,TRBV25-1,NA,CASSEPYQGDEQFF,TGTGCCAGCAGTGAACCCTACCAGGGGGATGAGCAGTTCTTC
TRBJ2-1,NA,TRBV6-5,NA,CASRVLVYNEQFF,TGTGCCAGCAGGGTCCTAGTTTACAATGAGCAGTTCTTC
TRBJ1-1,NA,TRBV12-3/TRBV12-4,NA,CASRPGGNTEAFF,TGTGCCAGCAGACCGGGAGGGAACACTGAAGCTTTCTTT
TRBJ2-7,NA,TRBV13,NA,CASSFGKHNSYEQYF,TGTGCCAGCAGCTTTGGCAAACACAACTCCTACGAGCAGTACTTC
TRBJ1-2,TRBD1,TRBV3-1/TRBV3-2,NA,CASSQEGGTVGYTF,TGTGCCAGCAGCCAAGAAGGGGGGACAGTTGGCTACACCTTC
TRBJ1-1,TRBD1,TRBV7-3,NA,CASSRQGNTEAFF,TGTGCCAGCAGCCGACAGGGTAACACTGAAGCTTTCTTT
TRBJ1-4,NA,TRBV19,NA,CASSMAGGGANEKLFF,TGTGCCAGTAGTATGGCAGGTGGGGGGGCTAATGAAAAACTGTTTTTT
TRBJ1-5,TRBD1,TRBV6-1,NA,CASSENPWTGGTSYQPQHF,TGTGCCAGCAGTGAAAACCCTTGGACAGGGGGCACCTCATATCAGCCCCAGCATTTT
TRBJ2-5,TRBD1,TRBV5-1,once,CASSSGQIQETQYF,TGCGCCAGCAGCTCGGGACAGATCCAAGAGACCCAGTACTTC
TRBJ2-3,NA,TRBV9,NA,CASSPSRGTWVDTQYF,TGTGCCAGCAGCCCATCCAGGGGTACATGGGTAGATACGCAGTATTTT
TRBJ2-3,TRBD2,TRBV18,NA,CASSPSGRTDTQYF,TGTGCCAGCTCCCCTAGCGGGAGGACAGATACGCAGTATTTT
TRBJ1-1,NA,TRBV5-6,NA,CASSSTSRTDMNTEAFF,TGTGCCAGCAGCTCCACCTCCCGGACAGATATGAACACTGAAGCTTTCTTT
TRBJ1-5,NA,TRBV24-1,NA,CATSDPDQPQHF,TGTGCCACCAGTGATCCTGATCAGCCCCAGCATTTT
TRBJ2-1,NA,TRBV27,NA,CASSLGGTGNEQFF,TGTGCCAGCAGTTTAGGGGGGACGGGCAATGAGCAGTTCTTC
TRBJ1-2,NA,TRBV12-3/TRBV12-4,NA,CASSPGRGVGYTF,TGTGCCAGCAGCCCCGGTCGGGGGGTTGGCTACACCTTC
TRBJ2-5,TRBD2,TRBV7-6,NA,CASSPSVAGLLAGDRETQYF,TGTGCCAGCAGCCCGTCCGTCGCCGGCCTACTAGCGGGAGATCGGGAGACCCAGTACTTC
TRBJ2-3,TRBD2,TRBV5-4,NA,CASSLGLAASTDTQYF,TGTGCCAGCAGCCTTGGACTAGCGGCAAGCACAGATACGCAGTATTTT
TRBJ1-1,NA,TRBV6-5,once,CASSRRRGVNTEAFF,TGTGCCAGCAGCCGTCGAAGGGGTGTGAACACTGAAGCTTTCTTT
TRBJ2-7,NA,TRBV6-5,NA,CASMRVYSYEQYF,TGTGCCAGCATGCGAGTCTACTCCTACGAGCAGTACTTC
TRBJ1-2,TRBD1,TRBV19,few,CASRGQGGYGYTF,TGTGCCAGTAGAGGACAGGGAGGCTATGGCTACACCTTC
TRBJ1-5,NA,TRBV30,NA,CAWSVREYQPQHF,TGTGCCTGGAGTGTCCGGGAATATCAGCCCCAGCATTTT
TRBJ2-6,NA,TRBV28,NA,CASSPPEDSGANVLTF,TGTGCCAGCAGCCCCCCCGAGGACTCTGGGGCCAACGTCCTGACTTTC
TRBJ2-7,TRBD2,TRBV5-4,NA,CASSLDASGSPYEQYF,TGTGCCAGCAGCTTGGATGCTAGCGGGAGTCCCTACGAGCAGTACTTC
TRBJ2-7,TRBD2,TRBV5-4,NA,CASSFPLAGVYEQYF,TGTGCCAGCAGCTTCCCACTAGCGGGAGTCTACGAGCAGTACTTC
TRBJ1-2,TRBD1,TRBV28,once,CASSLSGTGVGYTF,TGTGCCAGCAGTTTATCCGGGACAGGGGTTGGCTACACCTTC
TRBJ2-1,NA,TRBV2,NA,CASSQGSYNEQFF,TGTGCCAGCTCACAGGGCTCCTACAATGAGCAGTTCTTC
TRBJ1-5,TRBD1,TRBV6-1,NA,CASGRPQGAVQPQHF,TGTGCCAGCGGAAGGCCTCAGGGGGCGGTTCAGCCCCAGCATTTT
TRBJ1-3,NA,TRBV5-1,NA,CASSLAGQSDTIYF,TGCGCCAGCAGCTTGGCCGGACAGTCGGACACCATATATTTT
TRBJ1-5,NA,TRBV19,NA,CASSQVLVQPQHF,TGTGCCAGTAGTCAGGTGCTGGTTCAGCCCCAGCATTTT